The 24 T cell receptor beta chains below all came from one sample that was sequenced in a study of CD8 T cells in Susac syndrome. An amount of RNA that ranged from roughly 0.45 to 1 ug was reverse transcribed with random hexamers. TCRdb called the immunoSEQ multiplex PCR reads again in MiXCR, with one record for every CDR3 protein. Among about 190,000 distinct CDR3 sequences listed, about 94% were seen once. The material sequenced was CD4+ T cells from PBMCs. Source of these receptors: a human donor with Susac syndrome.

The chain uses TRBV4-2 and TRBJ2-5; TRBD2 is a possible D gene (5 bases). CDR1 and CDR2 from the germline V gene are LGHNA and YNFKEQ. Deletions cut 1 base from V and 0 bases from J, with 12 bases between. This CDR3 contains 16 residues. CDR3 sequence: CASSQGRTLYQETQYF. CDR3 sequence (DNA): TGTGCCAGCAGCCAAGGCCGGACTCTATACCAAGAGACCCAGTACTTC.

The chain is built from TRBV9 and TRBJ1-2; possible D gene TRBD1, 5 bases. CDR3 length: 15 amino acids. In germline, CDR1 is SGDLS, CDR2 YYNGEE. V lost 0 bases and J lost 4, with 13 bases in between. CDR3 residues: CASSVDPRDSYGYTF. In DNA, the CDR3 is TGTGCCAGCAGCGTAGATCCCAGGGATTCCTATGGCTACACCTTC.

The rearrangement uses TRBV28 and TRBJ2-7; TRBD2 might be the D (5 bases). The CDR3 loop spans 12 amino acids. V shed 8 bases and J shed 4 bases, with 12 bases lying between them. Germline CDR1 and CDR2: MDHEN and SYDVKM. The CDR3 spells CASREQSYEQYF. DNA of the CDR3: TGTGCCAGCCGGGAACAATCATACGAGCAGTACTTC. Supplemented by reference TRBV28 and TRBJ2-7, the full variable domain reads DVKVTQSSRYLVKRTGEKVFLECVQDMDHENMFWYRQDPGLGLRLIYFSYDVKMKEKGDIPEGYSVSREKKERFSLILESASTNQTSMYLCASREQSYEQYFGPGTRLTVT.

The chain employs TRBV4-2 and TRBJ1-2, with D unclear. V lost 6 bases and J 1 base, leaving 12 bases between the germline ends. Germline CDR1 reads LGHNA; CDR2 reads YNFKEQ. This CDR3 is 14 amino acids long. CDR3 amino acids: CASRPSEGNYGYTF. The CDR3 nucleotides read TGTGCCAGCAGGCCCAGTGAGGGTAACTATGGCTACACCTTC.

V is TRBV7-6 and J is TRBJ2-1; a possible D gene is TRBD1 (6 bases). V lost 5 bases and J lost 4, with 18 bases in between. CDR3 size: 16 residues. Germline values: CDR1 SGHVS, CDR2 FNYEAQ. The CDR3 sequence: CASSPQTADSYNEQFF. CDR3 nucleotide sequence: TGTGCCAGCAGCCCCCAAACCGCGGACAGTTACAATGAGCAGTTCTTC.

The rearrangement joins TRBV12-3 or TRBV12-4 to TRBJ2-1, with 9 positions matching TRBD2. J gave up 6 bases and V 3 bases, and 9 bases lay outside the gene matches. CDR3 length equals 16 residues. DNA of the CDR3: TGTGCCAGCAGTTTCCGCGGGGGGGCTTTTGGCAATGAGCAGTTCTTC. This translates into CASSFRGGAFGNEQFF.

The chain couples TRBV7-9 to TRBJ1-5; possibly TRBD1 for D (5 bases). This CDR3 spans 11 amino acids. Trimming left V 5 bases short and J 11 bases short, with 10 bases between. Germline values: CDR1 SEHNR, CDR2 FQNEAQ (reference sequence). The DNA for the CDR3 is TGTGCCAGCAGCCCGGGGGGGACCCAGCATTTT. The encoded protein is CASSPGGTQHF. The whole variable domain, filled in from reference TRBV7-9 and TRBJ1-5, reads DTGVSQNPRHKITKRGQNVTFRCDPISEHNRLYWYRQTLGQGPEFLTYFQNEAQLEKSRLLSDRFSAERPKGSFSTLEIQRTEQGDSAMYLCASSPGGTQHFGDGTRLSIL.

The chain joins TRBV6-5 to TRBJ2-1; D is perhaps TRBD1 (6 bases). V lost 8 bases to trimming and J lost 9 bases, with 20 bases between them. CDR3 length: 14 residues. The germline CDR1 and CDR2 sequences are MNHEY and SVGAGI. CDR3 sequence (DNA): TGTGCCAGCGGCCGCACAGGGAGAAACACTGAGCAGTTCTTC. Amino acid sequence: CASGRTGRNTEQFF.

The chain has TRBV5-1 and TRBJ2-7; 9 nucleotides agree with TRBD1. V gave up 3 bases and J gave up 6 bases; unmatched junction bases: 7. The CDR3 sequence is 14 residues long. From germline, CDR1 is SGHRS and CDR2 YFSETQ. CDR3 sequence reads: CASSWGQGGTEQYF. The CDR3 DNA reads as TGCGCCAGCAGCTGGGGACAGGGAGGCACCGAGCAGTACTTC.

The V call is TRBV20-1, the J call TRBJ2-5; the D call may be TRBD1 or TRBD2 (5 bases each). V lost 2 bases and J lost 5, with 18 bases in between. Germline V gene data show CDR1 as DFQATT and CDR2 as SNEGSKA (reference sequence). The CDR3 has 15 amino acids. CDR3 coding DNA: TGCAGTGCTAGAATAGACCAGCACTGGGGGGAGACCCAGTACTTC. Translating gives CSARIDQHWGETQYF.

J is TRBJ2-3 and V is TRBV11-2; D not resolved. V was shortened by 1 base and J by 7 bases, with 12 bases between the two germline ends. Per the germline V gene, CDR1 is SGHAT and CDR2 is FQNNGV. There are 14 residues in the CDR3. The CDR3 DNA sequence: TGTGCCAGCAGCTTAGTATCGGCTTCTAATACGCAGTATTTT. Its translation: CASSLVSASNTQYF.

This rearrangement joins TRBV6-2 or TRBV6-3 to TRBJ2-3; 12 nucleotides line up with TRBD2. Germline V lookup: CDR1 MNHEY, CDR2 SVGEGT. The CDR3 runs to 17 residues. Trimming at V came to 1 base and at J to 3 bases, leaving 5 bases not matched to a gene. The DNA of the CDR3 is TGTGCCAGCAGTTACTACCGACTAGCGGGGGTAACAGATACGCAGTATTTT. Translation: CASSYYRLAGVTDTQYF.

This clonotype has only one observation. V gene TRBV20-1 combines with J gene TRBJ2-6, with D hard to call. The CDR3 is 15 residues long. CDR1 is DFQATT and CDR2 is SNEGSKA in the germline V gene (reference sequence). V was pared by 3 bases and J by 2 bases, with 11 bases between. Here the CDR3 reads CSASPPGAGANVLTF. CDR3 sequence (DNA): TGCAGTGCTAGTCCCCCAGGAGCTGGGGCCAACGTCCTGACTTTC.

V gene TRBV29-1 combines with J gene TRBJ2-5, with 7 bases identical to TRBD1. Trimming removed 4 bases from V and 5 bases from J; junction bases left unmatched: 4. Germline assignment: CDR1 SQVTM and CDR2 ANQGSEA. This CDR3 is 12 amino acids long. The CDR3 coding sequence is TGCAGCGTTGCAAAGGGGGCGGAGACCCAGTACTTC. As protein: CSVAKGAETQYF.

J is TRBJ2-1 and V is TRBV19; D ambiguous. V dropped 10 bases and J dropped 9 bases, with 10 bases sitting between them. The germline V gene encodes CDR1 LNHDA and CDR2 SQIVND (reference sequence). CDR3 length equals 10 residues. CDR3 nucleotide sequence: TGTGCCACCTGGGAAAGTGAGCAGTTCTTC. Its translation: CATWESEQFF.

V usage is TRBV7-9 and J usage is TRBJ2-7, with D possibly TRBD1 on 6 matching bases. The V end was cut by 5 bases, the J end by 2 bases, with 19 bases between. Per germline, CDR1 SEHNR and CDR2 FQNEAQ (reference sequence). The CDR3 is made up of 16 amino acids. CDR3 loop: CASSPRVGAGAYEQYF. Written as DNA, the CDR3 is TGTGCCAGCAGCCCTAGGGTAGGTGCAGGGGCCTACGAGCAGTACTTC.

The chain couples TRBV5-1 to TRBJ2-2; TRBD1 agrees at 12 bases. This CDR3 contains 15 residues. Germline CDR1 reads SGHRS; CDR2 reads YFSETQ. J gave up 6 bases and V 5 bases, and 5 bases lay outside the gene matches. Here the CDR3 DNA reads TGCGCCAGCAGACGTGGGACAGGGGGCTCCGGGGAGCTGTTTTTT. It codes for CASRRGTGGSGELFF. Supplemented by reference TRBV5-1 and TRBJ2-2, the full variable domain reads KAGVTQTPRYLIKTRGQQVTLSCSPISGHRSVSWYQQTPGQGLQFLFEYFSETQRNKGNFPGRFSGRQFSNSRSEMNVSTLELGDSALYLCASRRGTGGSGELFFGEGSRLTVL.

CDR3 nucleotide sequence: TGCAGCGTTGGAGGGGGTGACTATGGCTACACCTTC. It is translated as CSVGGGDYGYTF. The V call is TRBV29-1, the J call TRBJ1-2; tentatively, D is TRBD1 (6 bases). The CDR3 contains 12 residues. V lost 4 bases to trimming and J lost 3 bases, with 9 bases between them. The V gene's germline CDR1 is SQVTM and CDR2 ANQGSEA.

V is TRBV19 and J is TRBJ2-5, with D perhaps TRBD2 (7 bases). The CDR3 totals 17 residues. The ends were cut back, 6 bases at V and 0 bases at J, with 20 bases in the middle. Germline-derived CDR1 and CDR2 are LNHDA and SQIVND (reference sequence). CDR3 nucleotides: TGTGCCAGTAGAGAGGGTTATGCGGGGGCGTACCAAGAGACCCAGTACTTC. Its protein is CASREGYAGAYQETQYF.

In this sample, this clonotype turned up once. The chain links TRBV7-2 to TRBJ2-2; 8 bases line up with TRBD1. The CDR3 runs to 16 residues. In germline, CDR1 is SGHTA, CDR2 FQGNSA. V was pared by 6 bases and J by 7 bases, with 13 bases of the junction left unmatched. This chain's CDR3 is CASRARQGAVGGELFF. The CDR3 DNA is TGTGCCAGCAGGGCGAGGCAGGGGGCAGTCGGCGGGGAGCTGTTTTTT.

Written as DNA, the CDR3 is TGCAGTGCTAATGACAGGCTAACAGATACGCAGTATTTT. This codes for CSANDRLTDTQYF. The chain is built from TRBV20-1 and TRBJ2-3, with a possible D match to TRBD1 (6 bases). There are 13 residues in the CDR3. Between the trimmed V and J ends, which lost 4 bases and 3 bases, there was a span of 11 bases. Germline V gene sequence: CDR1 DFQATT, CDR2 SNEGSKA (reference sequence).

This chain links TRBV18 with TRBJ1-1; D is uncertain. The CDR3 has 13 residues. Deletions cut 1 base from V and 1 base from J, with 4 bases between. From germline, CDR1 is KGHSH and CDR2 LQKENI. This chain's CDR3 is CASSPQENTEAFF. The CDR3 region has the DNA TGTGCCAGCTCACCACAGGAGAACACTGAAGCTTTCTTT.

The rearrangement uses TRBV19 and TRBJ1-1; a weak D match, TRBD1 (6 bases). The CDR3 runs 14 residues. CDR1 LNHDA and CDR2 SQIVND come from the germline V gene (reference sequence). V shed 3 bases and J shed 4 bases, with 12 bases lying between them. This CDR3 reads CASSMWGQSTEAFF. The CDR3 bases are TGTGCCAGTAGTATGTGGGGGCAAAGCACTGAAGCTTTCTTT.

The V and J genes are TRBV19 and TRBJ1-6; D may be TRBD1 (5 bases). Germline V lookup: CDR1 LNHDA, CDR2 SQIVND (reference sequence). V lost 8 bases to trimming and J lost 4 bases, with 12 bases between them. The CDR3 is made up of 14 amino acids. CDR3 DNA: TGTGCCAGTGGGGGGGTCGGATATAATTCACCCCTCCACTTT. This encodes CASGGVGYNSPLHF.